This entry is about one TCR beta chain. From germline, CDR1 is MNHEY and CDR2 SMNVEV (reference sequence). V lost 4 bases to trimming and J lost 8 bases; unmatched junction nucleotides: 14. This CDR3 region has 16 residues. Sequencing was performed with immunoSEQ multiplex PCR; in TCRdb, only in-frame clones are kept and a portion is missing. Of more than 35,000 clones in the sample, roughly 80% were seen once. This sample stems from a study of PD-L1 blockade in urothelial cancer. Study-wide context: Samples of blood were analyzed 3 weeks (second dose) and 6 weeks after treatment start.

Time point noted: pretreatment peripheral blood. Per-patient samples, pretreatment and on-treatment, numbered 1 to 8. This chain links TRBV27 with TRBJ2-1, with 7 bases lining up with TRBD1. The receptor was isolated from a man at least 80 years old with urothelial cancer. The starting material was PBMCs, obtained around atezolizumab (anti-PD-L1) treatment. The CDR3 DNA reads as TGTGCCAGCAGTTCCCCGACAGGGCCTAAGGACCATGAGCAGTTCTTC. Its protein is CASSSPTGPKDHEQFF.